Sequencing of this T cell receptor (beta chain) was carried out in a study of tumor-infiltrating lymphocytes in primary liver carcinoma. Across the study: By surgical resection, the patients were treated for their primary liver carcinoma. Stage T1-T3 N0M0 tumors spanned about 4.2 to 11 cm. Regarding the study as a whole: Comparison of CD4+ and CD8+ repertoires was precluded by bulk unsorted samples. Researchers found tumor-adjacent and tumor-blood pairs overlapped less than tumor region pairs.

Total RNA amounting to around 540 ng was the source from which TCR beta cDNA was made with a constant-region primer. Amplification in three nested multiplex PCR rounds with slightly modified ARM-PCR gave rise to TCR beta libraries. The opening two PCR rounds, around 10 cycles each, paired TRBV1-TRBV30 forward primers with a C-beta reverse primer. TCRdb reanalysed the multiplex PCR reads using MiXCR and keeps one entry per CDR3 protein. The sample holds about 180,000 distinct CDR3 sequences, over 45% seen once. Trimming cost V 9 bases and J 4 bases; bases outside gene matches: 17. Germline assignment: CDR1 SEHNR and CDR2 FQNEAQ (reference sequence). The CDR3 runs 18 residues. About this clonotype: Antigen specificity is unknown.

Extraction also yielded germline DNA, while blood RNA was obtained from unsorted whole blood. The source material was peripheral blood. The receptor's source is a man in his forties with primary liver carcinoma and hepatitis B virus infection. The chain carries TRBV7-9 and TRBJ2-5; 13 nucleotides agree with TRBD2. The CDR3 loop is CARSQFGGLAGARETQYF. In DNA, the CDR3 is TGTGCCAGAAGCCAGTTCGGTGGACTAGCGGGAGCCAGAGAGACCCAGTACTTC. Based on the CDR3 plus reference TRBV7-9 and TRBJ2-5, the full variable domain is DTGVSQNPRHKITKRGQNVTFRCDPISEHNRLYWYRQTLGQGPEFLTYFQNEAQLEKSRLLSDRFSAERPKGSFSTLEIQRTEQGDSAMYLCARSQFGGLAGARETQYFGPGTRLLVL.